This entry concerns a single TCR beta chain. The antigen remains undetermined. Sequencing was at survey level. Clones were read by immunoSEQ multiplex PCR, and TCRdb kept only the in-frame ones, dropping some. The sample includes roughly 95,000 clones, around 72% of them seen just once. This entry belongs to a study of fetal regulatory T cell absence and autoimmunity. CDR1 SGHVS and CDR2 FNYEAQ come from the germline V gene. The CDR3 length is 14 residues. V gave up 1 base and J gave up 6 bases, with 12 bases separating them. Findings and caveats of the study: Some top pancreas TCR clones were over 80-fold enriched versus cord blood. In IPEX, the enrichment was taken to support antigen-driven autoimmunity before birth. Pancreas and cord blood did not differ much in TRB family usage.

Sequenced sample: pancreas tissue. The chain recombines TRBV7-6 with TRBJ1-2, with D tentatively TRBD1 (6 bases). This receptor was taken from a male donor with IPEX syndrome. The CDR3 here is CASSLEVKGDGYTF. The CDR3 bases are TGTGCCAGCAGCTTAGAAGTTAAGGGGGATGGCTACACCTTC.